Detailed here is one TCR beta chain. This entry is derived from a study of cytomegalovirus exposure and HLA in healthy donors. This CDR3 region has 15 residues. CDR1 and CDR2 (germline): ENHRY, SYGVKD. Trimming left V 4 bases short and J 2 bases short, with 9 bases between. In the PCR, 60 Vbeta and 13 Jbeta primers were used. Repertoires were generated with immunoSEQ multiplex PCR, while TCRdb's copy carries only in-frame clones and drops some. This repertoire shows roughly 160,000 clones, 70% to 80% found once; its top ten account for 0.95% to 1.5%. The rearrangement uses TRBV10-3 and TRBJ1-6; D possibly corresponds to TRBD1 (6 bases). What was sequenced was PBMCs. The origin of this receptor is a woman in her fifties or sixties in good health and CMV-seronegative. The DNA of the CDR3 is TGTGCCATCAGTGCACAGGGTGCCTATAATTCACCCCTCCACTTT. This gives the protein CAISAQGAYNSPLHF.